This TCR beta chain was sequenced during a study of T cell responses to AZD1222 COVID-19 vaccine. The protocol was immunoSEQ multiplex PCR, while the TCRdb copy is restricted to in-frame clones and leaves out a portion. The sample lists approximately 110,000 clones, about 90% seen once, with approximately 7.9% in the top ten. As regards this clone: Antigen: not known.

Study-wide results and caveats: Possibly, clonal diversity was underestimated; donors were largely white British and included more females. Reportedly, nearly half of unique spike TCRs recognized epitopes outside B.1.351/B.1.1.7 mutations.

Deletions cut 0 bases from V and 5 bases from J, with 5 bases between. Germline-derived CDR1 and CDR2 are LGHNA and YSLEER. The CDR3 spans 13 residues. The V call is TRBV4-3, the J call TRBJ1-5; no clear D gene. This material consisted of peripheral blood, taken on day 0 of AZD1222 vaccination. This TCR was sampled from an adult in good health. The CDR3 sequence: CASSQDVDQPQHF. The DNA for the CDR3 is TGCGCCAGCAGCCAAGATGTGGATCAGCCCCAGCATTTT.